These 20 T cell receptor beta chains share one sample of origin, sequenced in a study of blood T cell repertoires in COVID-19. This table comes from immunoSEQ multiplex PCR, and its TCRdb copy is limited to in-frame clones, with some not included. The sample holds a few hundred thousand clones, roughly 80% seen once. Sequenced: peripheral blood. All receptors derive from a man in his fifties or sixties with acute or convalescent COVID-19.

This sequence joins TRBV3-1 (or the pseudogene TRBV3-2) and TRBJ2-7; 7 bases are a match to TRBD1. The CDR3 extends over 16 amino acids. Germline V gene lookup returns CDR1 LGHDT and CDR2 YNNKEL (reference sequence). After removal of 4 bases from V and 7 bases from J, the junction contained 16 bases not matched to a gene. Written as DNA, the CDR3 is TGTGCCAGCAGCCCCTTAAGGGACAGCGTGACGGAAGAGCAGTACTTC. Translated: CASSPLRDSVTEEQYF.

The chain recombines TRBV28 with TRBJ2-7, with 7 bases that match TRBD2. Germline-derived CDR1 and CDR2 are MDHEN and SYDVKM. This CDR3 has 13 residues. V trimming: 6 bases; J trimming: 3 bases; junction bases outside the gene matches: 5. CDR3 sequence reads: CASSHGGVYEQYF. CDR3 nucleotides: TGTGCCAGCAGCCATGGGGGGGTCTACGAGCAGTACTTC.

V and J are TRBV7-2 and TRBJ1-1; 7 bases align to TRBD1. Losses at the gene ends were 2 bases for V and 2 bases for J; bases not matched to a gene: 8. Germline V CDR1 and CDR2: SGHTA, FQGNSA. This CDR3 comprises 16 residues. The CDR3 DNA sequence: TGTGCCAGCAGCTTAAGGTGGGCAGGGGGAAACACTGAAGCTTTCTTT. This gives the protein CASSLRWAGGNTEAFF.

V gene TRBV28 combines with J gene TRBJ2-1; 12 positions agree with TRBD2. CDR3 length equals 18 residues. V shed 6 bases, J shed 0 bases, and the junction held 9 bases outside the gene matches. Germline-derived CDR1 and CDR2 are MDHEN and SYDVKM. The CDR3 spells CASSLGLAGLSSYNEQFF. Written as DNA, the CDR3 is TGTGCCAGCAGCCTCGGACTAGCGGGGCTGAGCTCCTACAATGAGCAGTTCTTC.

The chain links TRBV6-5 to TRBJ2-2, with TRBD2 matching over 13 bases. Trimming removed 2 bases from V and 6 bases from J; junction bases left unmatched: 3. CDR1 is MNHEY, CDR2 SVGAGI, per germline. The CDR3 totals 16 residues. The CDR3 here is CASSYLGLAGAGELFF. For the CDR3, the DNA is TGTGCCAGCAGTTACCTTGGACTAGCGGGAGCCGGGGAGCTGTTTTTT.

This chain uses TRBV28 with TRBJ2-6; the D gene is possibly TRBD2 (5 bases). V lost 7 bases and J 1 base, leaving 17 bases between the germline ends. Germline V gene lookup returns CDR1 MDHEN and CDR2 SYDVKM. This CDR3 spans 17 amino acids. DNA for the CDR3: TGTGCCAGCATCCCCCGGGGTCTGGGGTCTGGGGCCAACGTCCTGACTTTC. Amino acids: CASIPRGLGSGANVLTF.

The rearrangement links TRBV20-1 to TRBJ1-1; a possible D gene is TRBD1 (6 bases). Germline V CDR1 and CDR2: DFQATT, SNEGSKA (reference sequence). This CDR3 region has 14 residues. Deletions cut 3 bases from V and 2 bases from J, with 13 bases between. The CDR3 nucleotides are TGCAGTGCTAGTGCAGGGGTTCTCAACACTGAAGCTTTCTTT. It translates to CSASAGVLNTEAFF.

V gene TRBV18 combines with J gene TRBJ1-2, with TRBD1 as a possible D gene (6 bases). Germline CDR1 reads KGHSH; CDR2 reads LQKENI. This CDR3 spans 17 amino acids. Trimming removed 2 bases from V and 6 bases from J, with 22 bases in between. CDR3 protein: CASSPLVRGGDRHGYTF. The CDR3 coding sequence is TGTGCCAGCTCACCATTGGTTAGGGGGGGAGATCGGCATGGCTACACCTTC.

This rearrangement joins TRBV6-5 to TRBJ1-5, with TRBD1 matching 9 bases. Germline V gene data show CDR1 as MNHEY and CDR2 as SVGAGI. This CDR3 is built from 15 residues. The J segment lost 2 bases and the V segment lost 6 bases, leaving 5 bases of the junction unmatched. The CDR3 sequence is CASRRQGDGNQPQHF. The CDR3 DNA sequence: TGTGCCAGCAGGAGACAGGGGGATGGCAATCAGCCCCAGCATTTT.

This chain links TRBV9 with TRBJ2-5; D is undetermined. CDR3 length equals 14 residues. The V end lost 3 bases, the J end lost 2 bases, and 11 bases lay between the germline ends. Germline V gives CDR1 SGDLS, CDR2 YYNGEE. This chain's CDR3 is CASSGAQVQETQYF. In DNA form, the CDR3 reads TGTGCCAGCAGCGGAGCTCAAGTTCAAGAGACCCAGTACTTC. The entire variable domain, with the rest obtained from reference TRBV9 and TRBJ2-5, is as follows: DSGVTQTPKHLITATGQRVTLRCSPRSGDLSVYWYQQSLDQGLQFLIQYYNGEERAKGNILERFSAQQFPDLHSELNLSSLELGDSALYFCASSGAQVQETQYFGPGTRLLVL.

The V call is TRBV5-1, the J call TRBJ1-2; 8 nucleotides agree with TRBD1. Trimming took 6 bases from V and 8 from J; bases not matched to a gene: 12. CDR3 size: 14 residues. CDR1 is SGHRS, CDR2 YFSETQ, per germline. CDR3 coding DNA: TGCGCCAGCACCAAAGGACAGGGTCCCGAAGGCTACACCTTC. It codes for CASTKGQGPEGYTF.

This chain's CDR3 is CASSQAGGGRGSEQYF. The CDR3, as DNA: TGTGCCAGCAGCCAAGCCGGGGGCGGGAGGGGTTCGGAGCAGTACTTC. The chain is built from TRBV3-1 (or the pseudogene TRBV3-2) and TRBJ2-7, with 9 bases that match TRBD2. V trimming: 1 base; J trimming: 7 bases; junction bases outside the gene matches: 11. The CDR3 has 16 amino acids. The V gene's germline CDR1 is LGHDT and CDR2 YNNKEL (reference sequence).

This sequence joins TRBV28 and TRBJ1-1; 9 nucleotides align to TRBD1. The junction had 7 bases not matched to a gene; V was cut back by 4 bases and J by 4 bases. Germline V lookup: CDR1 MDHEN, CDR2 SYDVKM. The CDR3 is made up of 15 amino acids. This CDR3 reads CASSSAGQGSTEAFF. CDR3 bases: TGTGCCAGCAGTTCCGCCGGACAGGGGAGCACTGAAGCTTTCTTT.

The chain combines TRBV7-9 with TRBJ1-5; D may be TRBD1 (5 bases). The CDR3 totals 12 residues. Deletions cut 1 base from V and 9 bases from J, with 7 bases between. Germline V gene sequence: CDR1 SEHNR, CDR2 FQNEAQ (reference sequence). The CDR3: CASSLERGPQHF. For the CDR3, the DNA is TGTGCCAGCAGCTTAGAAAGGGGGCCCCAGCATTTT.

The chain carries TRBV19 and TRBJ2-5; 11 bases agree with TRBD2. Losses at the gene ends were 6 bases for V and 3 bases for J; bases not matched to a gene: 6. This CDR3 is built from 15 residues. Per germline, CDR1 LNHDA and CDR2 SQIVND (reference sequence). In DNA form, the CDR3 reads TGTGCCAGTAGCAGATCGGGACTAGCGGAAGAGACCCAGTACTTC. Protein product: CASSRSGLAEETQYF.

The gene calls are TRBV28 and TRBJ2-5; D gene unclear. V lost 3 bases, J lost 1 base, and 3 bases lay in between. This CDR3 spans 12 amino acids. Germline V gives CDR1 MDHEN, CDR2 SYDVKM. Written as DNA, the CDR3 is TGTGCCAGCAGTTTCTCCCAAGAGACCCAGTACTTC. It is translated as CASSFSQETQYF.

The chain recombines TRBV7-6 with TRBJ2-2, with D possibly TRBD2 on 7 matching bases. The germline CDR1 and CDR2 sequences are SGHVS and FNYEAQ. The length of the CDR3 is 16 residues. V was clipped by 6 bases and J by 2 bases, with 16 bases between them. The CDR3 loop reads CASSFPGGPNTGELFF. The CDR3 DNA sequence: TGTGCCAGCAGTTTCCCCGGGGGGCCTAACACCGGGGAGCTGTTTTTT.

As DNA, the CDR3 is TGTGCCAGCAGTGAAGTAGGGGTCTACGAGCAGTACTTC. Protein: CASSEVGVYEQYF. The chain uses TRBV2 and TRBJ2-7; D is possibly TRBD1 (5 bases). Looked up from germline, CDR1 is SNHLY and CDR2 is FYNNEI. The CDR3 loop spans 13 amino acids. V gave up 1 base and J gave up 3 bases, with 7 bases separating them.

This chain connects TRBV19 to TRBJ2-5; tentatively, D is TRBD1 (5 bases). CDR1 is LNHDA and CDR2 is SQIVND in the germline V gene (reference sequence). The length of the CDR3 is 14 residues. V dropped 7 bases and J dropped 5 bases, with 17 bases sitting between them. The CDR3 nucleotides read TGTGCCAGTAATAATCAGGGATTTTTGGAGACCCAGTACTTC. Translation: CASNNQGFLETQYF.

The chain uses TRBV27 and TRBJ2-7; D remains unclear. Germline V gene lookup returns CDR1 MNHEY and CDR2 SMNVEV (reference sequence). Trimming removed 6 bases at V and 5 bases at J, with 20 bases between. The CDR3 has 15 amino acids. CDR3 nucleotide sequence: TGTGCCAGCAGGCCCGAAATAAGACATACCCACGAGCAGTACTTC. It encodes CASRPEIRHTHEQYF.